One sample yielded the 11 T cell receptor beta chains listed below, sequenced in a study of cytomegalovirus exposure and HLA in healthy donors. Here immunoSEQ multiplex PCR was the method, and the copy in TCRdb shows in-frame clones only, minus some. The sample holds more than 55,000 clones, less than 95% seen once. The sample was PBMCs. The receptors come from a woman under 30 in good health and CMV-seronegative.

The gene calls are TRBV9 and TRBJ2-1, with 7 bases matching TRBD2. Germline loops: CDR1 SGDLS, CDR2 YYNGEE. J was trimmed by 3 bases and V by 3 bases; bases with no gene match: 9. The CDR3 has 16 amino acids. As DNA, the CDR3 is TGTGCCAGCAGCGCCCCTCCGGGGGGAAGCTACAATGAGCAGTTCTTC. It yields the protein CASSAPPGGSYNEQFF.

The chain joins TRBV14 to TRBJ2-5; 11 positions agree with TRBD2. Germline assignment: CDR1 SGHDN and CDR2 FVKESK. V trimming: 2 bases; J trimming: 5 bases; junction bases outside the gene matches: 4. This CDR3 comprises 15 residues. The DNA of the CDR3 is TGTGCCAGCAGCCAATCGACTAGCGGGGTGGAGACCCAGTACTTC. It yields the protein CASSQSTSGVETQYF.

The CDR3 DNA reads TGTGCCAGCAGCGCGCGAACGGGACAGAACTCTGGGGCCAACGTCCTGACTTTC. It codes for CASSARTGQNSGANVLTF. The chain uses TRBV7-2 and TRBJ2-6, with 7 bases that match TRBD1. Germline trimming cut 5 bases from V and 0 bases from J; bases unmatched to any gene: 10. Germline V gene lookup returns CDR1 SGHTA and CDR2 FQGNSA. The CDR3 loop spans 18 amino acids. The whole variable domain, remainder taken from reference TRBV7-2 and TRBJ2-6, is GAGVSQSPSNKVTEKGKDVELRCDPISGHTALYWYRQSLGQGLEFLIYFQGNSAPDKSGLPSDRFSAERTGGSVSTLTIQRTQQEDSAVYLCASSARTGQNSGANVLTFGAGSRLTVL.

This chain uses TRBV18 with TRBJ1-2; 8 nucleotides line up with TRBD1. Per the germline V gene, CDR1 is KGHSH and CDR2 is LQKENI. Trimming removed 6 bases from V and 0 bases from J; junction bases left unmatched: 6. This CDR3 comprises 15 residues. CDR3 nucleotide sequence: TGTGCCAGCTCCCCGACAGGGGATACTAACTATGGCTACACCTTC. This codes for CASSPTGDTNYGYTF.

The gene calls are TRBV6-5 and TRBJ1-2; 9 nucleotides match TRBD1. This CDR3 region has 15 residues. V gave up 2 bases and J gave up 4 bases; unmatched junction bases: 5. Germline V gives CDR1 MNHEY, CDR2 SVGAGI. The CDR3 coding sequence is TGTGCCAGCAGTTACGACAGGGGGAAAGTCTATGGCTACACCTTC. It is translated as CASSYDRGKVYGYTF.

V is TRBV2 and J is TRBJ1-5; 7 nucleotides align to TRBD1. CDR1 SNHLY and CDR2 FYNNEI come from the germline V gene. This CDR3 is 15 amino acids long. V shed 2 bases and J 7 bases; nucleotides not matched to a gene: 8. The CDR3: CASSEPPTGSQPQHF. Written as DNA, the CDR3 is TGTGCCAGCAGTGAACCTCCGACAGGGAGCCAGCCCCAGCATTTT. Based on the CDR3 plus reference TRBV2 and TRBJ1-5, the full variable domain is EPEVTQTPSHQVTQMGQEVILRCVPISNHLYFYWYRQILGQKVEFLVSFYNNEISEKSEIFDDQFSVERPDGSNFTLKIRSTKLEDSAMYFCASSEPPTGSQPQHFGDGTRLSIL.

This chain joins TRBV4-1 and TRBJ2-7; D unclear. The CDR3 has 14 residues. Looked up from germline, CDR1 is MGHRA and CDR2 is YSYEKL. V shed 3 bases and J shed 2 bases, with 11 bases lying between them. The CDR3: CASSHYIATYEQYF. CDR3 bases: TGCGCCAGCAGCCATTACATAGCTACCTACGAGCAGTACTTC.

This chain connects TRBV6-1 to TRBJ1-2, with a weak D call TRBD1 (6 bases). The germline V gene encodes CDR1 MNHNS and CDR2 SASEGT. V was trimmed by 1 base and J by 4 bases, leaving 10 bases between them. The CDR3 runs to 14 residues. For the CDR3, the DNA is TGTGCCAGCAGTGAAGTCGGGACAAGCTATGGCTACACCTTC. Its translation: CASSEVGTSYGYTF.

The CDR3 coding sequence is TGTGCCAGCAGCGCGGACAGACCCCTGGGCACCATATATTTT. Translation: CASSADRPLGTIYF. The rearrangement links TRBV9 to TRBJ1-3, with D perhaps TRBD1 (6 bases). The CDR3 runs 14 residues. Between the trimmed V and J ends, which lost 3 bases and 9 bases, there was a span of 16 bases. Germline CDR1 and CDR2: SGDLS and YYNGEE. The whole variable domain, filled in from reference TRBV9 and TRBJ1-3, reads DSGVTQTPKHLITATGQRVTLRCSPRSGDLSVYWYQQSLDQGLQFLIQYYNGEERAKGNILERFSAQQFPDLHSELNLSSLELGDSALYFCASSADRPLGTIYFGEGSWLTVV.

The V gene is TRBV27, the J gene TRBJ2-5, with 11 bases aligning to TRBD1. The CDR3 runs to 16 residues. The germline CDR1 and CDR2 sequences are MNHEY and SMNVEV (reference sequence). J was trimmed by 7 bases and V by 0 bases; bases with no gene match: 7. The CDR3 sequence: CASSLSPRGQGGTQYF. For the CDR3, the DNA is TGTGCCAGCAGTTTATCCCCCCGGGGACAGGGGGGGACCCAGTACTTC.

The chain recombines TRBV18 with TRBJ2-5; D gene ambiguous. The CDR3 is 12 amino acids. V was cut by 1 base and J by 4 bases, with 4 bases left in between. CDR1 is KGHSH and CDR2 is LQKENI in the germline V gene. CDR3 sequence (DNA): TGTGCCAGCTCACCACTCGGAGAGACCCAGTACTTC. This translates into CASSPLGETQYF. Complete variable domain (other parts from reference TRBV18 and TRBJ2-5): NAGVMQNPRHLVRRRGQEARLRCSPMKGHSHVYWYRQLPEEGLKFMVYLQKENIIDESGMPKERFSAEFPKEGPSILRIQQVVRGDSAAYFCASSPLGETQYFGPGTRLLVL.